The 27 T cell receptor beta chains listed next were all sequenced from one sample in a study of T cell changes during pregnancy in multiple sclerosis. The method was immunoSEQ multiplex PCR; TCRdb's version includes in-frame clones alone and lacks a portion of them. The sample shows under 65,000 clones, 91% of them seen only once. The sequencing used peripheral blood, collected after pregnancy. These receptor sequences come from a female donor in good health, enrolled as a control in a pregnancy study.

The chain is built from TRBV5-1 and TRBJ2-1; 7 nucleotides align to TRBD1. The V gene's germline CDR1 is SGHRS and CDR2 YFSETQ. The CDR3 covers 14 residues. With 9 bases clipped from V and 0 bases from J, the junction kept 6 bases outside the gene matches. CDR3 DNA sequence: TGCGCCACCTCAGGGGGAACCTCCTACAATGAGCAGTTCTTC. Protein: CATSGGTSYNEQFF.

V and J are TRBV11-2 and TRBJ1-3; maybe TRBD1 (5 bases). The CDR3 has 15 amino acids. With 1 base removed from V and 1 base from J, the gap between germline ends came to 8 bases. Germline V gene sequence: CDR1 SGHAT, CDR2 FQNNGV. The CDR3 nucleotides are TGTGCCAGCAGCTTAGTTCAGGGATCTGGAAACACCATATATTTT. Its translation is CASSLVQGSGNTIYF.

The chain couples TRBV4-3 to TRBJ2-1, with 9 bases fitting TRBD2. CDR3 length equals 19 residues. The ends lost 1 base at V and 4 bases at J; junction bases unmatched: 14. Per germline, CDR1 LGHNA and CDR2 YSLEER. CDR3 protein: CASSQVFSRSGGTYNEQFF. CDR3 DNA sequence: TGCGCCAGCAGCCAAGTCTTTTCCCGTAGCGGGGGTACATACAATGAGCAGTTCTTC.

This chain connects TRBV7-9 to TRBJ1-4, with D possibly matching TRBD1 (6 bases). CDR1 and CDR2 from the germline V gene are SEHNR and FQNEAQ (reference sequence). Trimming removed 4 bases from V and 5 bases from J, with 11 bases in between. This CDR3 is 14 amino acids long. The CDR3 here is CASSSGQDNEKLFF. DNA of the CDR3: TGTGCCAGCAGCTCGGGACAAGACAATGAAAAACTGTTTTTT.

The V call is TRBV18, the J call TRBJ2-7; 7 bases fit TRBD2. V shed 6 bases and J 1 base; nucleotides not matched to a gene: 6. This CDR3 contains 14 residues. Germline V gene lookup returns CDR1 KGHSH and CDR2 LQKENI. The CDR3 DNA sequence: TGTGCCAGCTCCCCCGGGGGAGGGTCCTACGAGCAGTACTTC. Its translation: CASSPGGGSYEQYF.

This rearrangement joins TRBV28 to TRBJ1-6; D gene unclear. Germline values: CDR1 MDHEN, CDR2 SYDVKM. Deletions cut 2 bases from V and 13 bases from J, with 9 bases between. This CDR3 spans 12 amino acids. The CDR3 DNA reads TGTGCCAGCAGTTTAGGGCCCAATCCCCTCCACTTT. It is translated as CASSLGPNPLHF.

The gene calls are TRBV2 and TRBJ1-5; D gene uncertain. The CDR3 has 12 amino acids. Trimming stripped 6 bases from V and 5 bases from J, with 8 bases between. The germline CDR1 and CDR2 sequences are SNHLY and FYNNEI. In DNA, the CDR3 is TGTGCCAGCAGCGAGGGAGATCAGCCCCAGCATTTT. This sequence encodes CASSEGDQPQHF.

This chain links TRBV27 with TRBJ2-7; 7 nucleotides agree with TRBD1. The CDR3 has 15 amino acids. CDR1 and CDR2 from the germline V gene are MNHEY and SMNVEV (reference sequence). V lost 8 bases to trimming and J lost 2 bases; unmatched junction nucleotides: 12. CDR3 nucleotide sequence: TGTGCCAGCTCCCCTCCCGGGACAGAAGCCTACGAGCAGTACTTC. It yields the protein CASSPPGTEAYEQYF.

The chain recombines TRBV28 with TRBJ1-1; D remains unclear. The length of the CDR3 is 15 residues. The germline gives CDR1 MDHEN, CDR2 SYDVKM. Trimming took 5 bases from V and 4 from J, leaving 17 bases between them. The CDR3 DNA follows: TGTGCCAGCAGTCCGACTACGAGTAGTGGCACTGAAGCTTTCTTT. This encodes CASSPTTSSGTEAFF.

The chain carries TRBV2 and TRBJ2-5, with no clear D. The CDR3 totals 16 residues. The germline CDR1 and CDR2 sequences are SNHLY and FYNNEI. V was cut by 7 bases and J by 1 base, with 19 bases left in between. This CDR3 reads CASTSGDARVQETQYF. The CDR3 DNA reads TGTGCCAGCACCTCTGGTGACGCTCGGGTCCAAGAGACCCAGTACTTC.

The chain links TRBV7-2 to TRBJ2-1, with TRBD1 identical over 7 bases. CDR1 and CDR2 (germline): SGHTA, FQGNSA. There are 15 residues in the CDR3. V lost 5 bases, J lost 4 bases, and 8 bases stayed unmatched. In DNA, the CDR3 is TGTGCCAGCAGCCCCGACAGGGATTCATACAATGAGCAGTTCTTC. Protein sequence: CASSPDRDSYNEQFF.

The chain couples TRBV5-1 to TRBJ2-3; 9 nucleotides align to TRBD1. Germline values: CDR1 SGHRS, CDR2 YFSETQ. V shed 4 bases, J shed 1 base, and the junction held 7 bases outside the gene matches. CDR3 length: 16 amino acids. In nucleotides, the CDR3 is TGCGCCAGCAGCAACCCCCGGGACAGGGGCACAGATACGCAGTATTTT. Translated, it gives CASSNPRDRGTDTQYF.

The chain has TRBV5-6 and TRBJ1-2; weak D call: TRBD1 (5 bases). The V end lost 1 base, the J end lost 6 bases, and 10 bases lay between the germline ends. This CDR3 is 13 amino acids long. Germline V CDR1 and CDR2: SGHDT, YYEEEE. The CDR3 region is CASSLLTDHGYTF. The DNA for the CDR3 is TGTGCCAGCAGCTTGTTGACAGACCATGGCTACACCTTC.

This chain links TRBV25-1 with TRBJ2-3; D remains unclear. The CDR3 runs 14 residues. The germline V gene has CDR1 MGHDK and CDR2 SYGVNS. V dropped 3 bases and J dropped 2 bases, with 9 bases sitting between them. CDR3 loop: CASSDFRYTDTQYF. For the CDR3, the DNA is TGTGCCAGCAGTGATTTCAGATACACAGATACGCAGTATTTT.

The gene calls are TRBV12-5 and TRBJ1-2; no clear D. The CDR3 has 16 residues. The germline gives CDR1 LGHNT, CDR2 FRNRAP. V dropped 0 bases and J dropped 3 bases, with 14 bases sitting between them. The CDR3 sequence is CASGLVQTGSHYGYTF. As DNA, the CDR3 is TGTGCTAGTGGTTTGGTACAAACGGGATCCCACTATGGCTACACCTTC.

J is TRBJ2-3 and V is TRBV7-2, with TRBD2 identical over 8 bases. CDR3 size: 16 residues. With 1 base clipped from V and 1 base from J, the junction kept 4 bases outside the gene matches. Germline V gene sequence: CDR1 SGHTA, CDR2 FQGNSA. The CDR3, as DNA: TGTGCCAGCAGCTTAGAGGCGCGGGAGGGCACAGATACGCAGTATTTT. It codes for CASSLEAREGTDTQYF.

The genes are TRBV4-1 and TRBJ2-7, with a weak D call TRBD1 (6 bases). CDR3 size: 12 residues. With 4 bases removed from V and 4 bases from J, the gap between germline ends came to 8 bases. CDR1 is MGHRA, CDR2 YSYEKL, per germline. This CDR3 is CASSRDRYEQYF. The CDR3 region has the DNA TGCGCCAGCAGCCGAGACAGGTACGAGCAGTACTTC.

The chain has TRBV11-2 and TRBJ1-5, with 7 bases identical to TRBD1. Germline trimming cut 5 bases from V and 4 bases from J; bases unmatched to any gene: 8. Germline CDR1 and CDR2: SGHAT and FQNNGV. CDR3 length equals 15 residues. In DNA form, the CDR3 reads TGTGCCAGCAGCACCATGGCGACAGGGAATCAGCCCCAGCATTTT. Protein sequence: CASSTMATGNQPQHF.

This chain uses TRBV7-9 with TRBJ2-1, with TRBD2 matching over 11 bases. Germline CDR1 SEHNR, CDR2 FQNEAQ (reference sequence). J lost 6 bases, V lost 4 bases, and 5 bases had no gene match. CDR3 size: 15 residues. CDR3 amino acids: CASSSSGRNPNEQFF. CDR3 bases: TGTGCCAGCAGCTCTAGCGGGAGGAACCCCAATGAGCAGTTCTTC.

J is TRBJ1-2 and V is TRBV27; 8 bases line up with TRBD1. The CDR3 is made up of 14 amino acids. Germline V gene sequence: CDR1 MNHEY, CDR2 SMNVEV (reference sequence). Trimming removed 4 bases from V and 2 bases from J; junction bases left unmatched: 3. This CDR3 is CASSWGDRNYGYTF. The CDR3 bases are TGTGCCAGCAGTTGGGGGGACAGGAACTATGGCTACACCTTC.

The V and J genes are TRBV14 and TRBJ2-7, with 7 bases identical to TRBD2. Germline values: CDR1 SGHDN, CDR2 FVKESK. This CDR3 is 15 amino acids long. V shed 7 bases, J shed 7 bases, and the junction held 16 bases outside the gene matches. The CDR3 DNA reads TGTGCCAGCACCCCTCTGGGGGGAGGGCCGGGTGAGCAGTACTTC. Translation: CASTPLGGGPGEQYF.

The chain links TRBV27 to TRBJ2-7, with D maybe TRBD1 (6 bases). This CDR3 has 14 residues. CDR1 is MNHEY and CDR2 is SMNVEV in the germline V gene (reference sequence). V lost 3 bases and J lost 5, with 14 bases in between. The DNA of the CDR3 is TGTGCCAGCAGTTTCTCAGGGGACGGGAACGAGCAGTACTTC. Translated, it gives CASSFSGDGNEQYF.

V gene TRBV6-5 combines with J gene TRBJ1-2; 7 bases align to TRBD1. The CDR3 runs to 15 residues. Germline loops: CDR1 MNHEY, CDR2 SVGAGI. Trimming took 6 bases from V and 2 from J; bases not matched to a gene: 9. The CDR3 region has the DNA TGTGCCAGCAGGGACGACAGGGAAGCAAACTATGGCTACACCTTC. This gives the protein CASRDDREANYGYTF.

The chain is built from TRBV7-2 and TRBJ1-6; D possibly corresponds to TRBD1 (5 bases). The CDR3 is 16 residues long. V was shortened by 3 bases and J by 0 bases, with 9 bases between the two germline ends. From germline, CDR1 is SGHTA and CDR2 FQGNSA. The CDR3 coding sequence is TGTGCCAGCAGCTTCAGGACAAACTCCTATAATTCACCCCTCCACTTT. Translation: CASSFRTNSYNSPLHF.

The chain uses TRBV5-1 and TRBJ1-2; TRBD1 matches 11 bases. J was trimmed by 8 bases and V by 0 bases; bases with no gene match: 12. This CDR3 is built from 17 residues. Germline CDR1 and CDR2: SGHRS and YFSETQ. DNA for the CDR3: TGCGCCAGCAGCTTGGTCGGACAGGGGGCTTTTTTCGGGGGCTACACCTTC. Translation gives CASSLVGQGAFFGGYTF.

Note on this clone: The same CDR3 also results from other DNA sequences found in this sample. This chain uses TRBV5-4 with TRBJ1-4; the D gene is possibly TRBD1 (6 bases). The CDR3 length is 15 residues. The germline CDR1 and CDR2 sequences are SGHNT and YYREEE (reference sequence). The V and J ends lost 0 bases and 2 bases respectively, with 8 bases between them. CDR3 coding DNA: TGTGCCAGCAGCTTGGTGGGGGCGACTAATGAAAAACTGTTTTTT. It codes for CASSLVGATNEKLFF.

The chain combines TRBV11-2 with TRBJ1-6; 7 nucleotides match TRBD1. The V gene end was trimmed by 3 bases and the J gene end by 10 bases; junction bases not matched to a gene: 15. Germline loops: CDR1 SGHAT, CDR2 FQNNGV. This CDR3 has 17 amino acids. This CDR3 reads CASSFSFLTGQGSPLHF. CDR3 nucleotide sequence: TGTGCCAGCAGCTTTTCGTTTTTGACAGGGCAGGGGTCACCCCTCCACTTT.